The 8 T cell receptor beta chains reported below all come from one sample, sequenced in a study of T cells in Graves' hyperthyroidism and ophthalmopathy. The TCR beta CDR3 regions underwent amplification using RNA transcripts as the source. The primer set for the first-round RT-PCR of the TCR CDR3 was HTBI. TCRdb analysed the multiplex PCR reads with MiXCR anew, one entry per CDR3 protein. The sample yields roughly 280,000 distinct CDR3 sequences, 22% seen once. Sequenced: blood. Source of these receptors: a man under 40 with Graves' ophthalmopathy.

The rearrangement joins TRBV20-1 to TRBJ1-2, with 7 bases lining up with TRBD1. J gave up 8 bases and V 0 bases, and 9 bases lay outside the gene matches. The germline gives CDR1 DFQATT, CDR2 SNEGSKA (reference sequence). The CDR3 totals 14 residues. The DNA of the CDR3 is TGCAGTGCTAGAGATCCAACGACAGGGTGGGGCTACACCTTC. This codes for CSARDPTTGWGYTF.

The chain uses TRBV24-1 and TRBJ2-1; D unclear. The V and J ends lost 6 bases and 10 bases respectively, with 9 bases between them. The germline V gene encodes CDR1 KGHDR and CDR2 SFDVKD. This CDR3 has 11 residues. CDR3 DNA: TGTGCCACCAGTACCTCGGCGGAGCAGTTCTTC. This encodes CATSTSAEQFF.

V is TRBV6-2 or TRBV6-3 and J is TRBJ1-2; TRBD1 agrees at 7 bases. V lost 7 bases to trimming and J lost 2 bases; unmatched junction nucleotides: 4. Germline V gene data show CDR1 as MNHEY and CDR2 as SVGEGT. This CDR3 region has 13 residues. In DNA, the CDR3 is TGTGCCAGCACCCGACAGGGAAACTATGGCTACACCTTC. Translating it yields CASTRQGNYGYTF.

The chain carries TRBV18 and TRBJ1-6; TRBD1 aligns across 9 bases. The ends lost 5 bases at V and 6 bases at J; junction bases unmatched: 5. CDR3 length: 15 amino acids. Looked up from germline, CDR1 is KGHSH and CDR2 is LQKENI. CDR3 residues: CASSATGGSNSPLHF. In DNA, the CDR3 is TGTGCCAGCTCAGCGACAGGGGGTAGTAATTCACCCCTCCACTTT. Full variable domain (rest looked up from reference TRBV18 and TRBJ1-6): NAGVMQNPRHLVRRRGQEARLRCSPMKGHSHVYWYRQLPEEGLKFMVYLQKENIIDESGMPKERFSAEFPKEGPSILRIQQVVRGDSAAYFCASSATGGSNSPLHFGNGTRLTVT.

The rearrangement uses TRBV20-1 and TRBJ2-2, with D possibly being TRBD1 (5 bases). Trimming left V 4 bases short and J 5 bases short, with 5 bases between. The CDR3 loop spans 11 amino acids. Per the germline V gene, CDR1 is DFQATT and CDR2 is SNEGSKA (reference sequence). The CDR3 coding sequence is TGCAGTGCTAAGGGGACCGGGGAGCTGTTTTTT. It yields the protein CSAKGTGELFF.

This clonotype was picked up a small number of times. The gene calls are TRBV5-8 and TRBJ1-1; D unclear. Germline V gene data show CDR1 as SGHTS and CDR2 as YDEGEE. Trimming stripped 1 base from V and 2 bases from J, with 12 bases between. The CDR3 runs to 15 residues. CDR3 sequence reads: CASSLRNLGNTEAFF. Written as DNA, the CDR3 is TGTGCCAGCAGCTTGAGGAACTTGGGAAACACTGAAGCTTTCTTT.

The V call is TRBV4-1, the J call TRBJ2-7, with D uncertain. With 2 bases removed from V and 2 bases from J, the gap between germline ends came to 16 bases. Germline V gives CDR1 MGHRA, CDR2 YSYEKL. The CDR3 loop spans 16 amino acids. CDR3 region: CASSQSGQPGTYEQYF. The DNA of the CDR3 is TGCGCCAGCAGCCAAAGTGGGCAGCCAGGTACCTACGAGCAGTACTTC.

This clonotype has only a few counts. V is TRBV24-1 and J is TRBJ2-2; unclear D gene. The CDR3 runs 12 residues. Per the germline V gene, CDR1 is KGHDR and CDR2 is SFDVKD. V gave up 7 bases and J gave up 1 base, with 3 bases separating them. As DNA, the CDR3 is TGTGCCACCAGGGAGAACACCGGGGAGCTGTTTTTT. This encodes CATRENTGELFF.